These 23 T cell receptor beta chains were all obtained from the same sample, sequenced in a study of cytomegalovirus exposure and HLA in healthy donors. PCR amplification relied on 60 Vbeta primers (plus 13 Jbeta primers). Libraries were prepared by immunoSEQ multiplex PCR; TCRdb keeps only in-frame clonotypes and omits some of them. The table includes approximately 200,000 clones, 70% to 85% detected once. Material: PBMCs. Source of these receptors: a woman aged 25-40 years in good health and CMV-seropositive.

The V and J genes are TRBV30 and TRBJ2-7, with TRBD1 matching 8 bases. From germline, CDR1 is GTSNPN and CDR2 SVGIG (reference sequence). The CDR3 totals 13 residues. J gave up 3 bases and V 2 bases, and 3 bases lay outside the gene matches. CDR3 DNA: TGTGCCTGGAGTCTCGGACAGGGCTACGAGCAGTACTTC. Its translation: CAWSLGQGYEQYF.

V and J are TRBV7-6 and TRBJ2-3; 8 nucleotides match TRBD2. Looked up from germline, CDR1 is SGHVS and CDR2 is FNYEAQ. The CDR3 consists of 16 residues. V shed 1 base and J 2 bases; nucleotides not matched to a gene: 5. CDR3 sequence: CASSLGPAGVTDTQYF. The CDR3 region has the DNA TGTGCCAGCAGCTTAGGTCCAGCGGGGGTCACAGATACGCAGTATTTT.

The chain uses TRBV4-1 and TRBJ2-7; 9 bases match TRBD2. The V and J ends lost 1 base and 5 bases, in that order; junction bases with no gene match: 6. The CDR3 runs to 15 residues. Germline V lookup: CDR1 MGHRA, CDR2 YSYEKL. CDR3 in DNA: TGCGCCAGCAGCCAAGGGTGGGAGCGGGGGGACGAGCAGTACTTC. Residues: CASSQGWERGDEQYF.

The chain combines TRBV15 with TRBJ2-1; the D gene is possibly TRBD2 (6 bases). CDR1 and CDR2 from the germline V gene are LNHNV and YYDKDF (reference sequence). The CDR3 has 15 amino acids. The V end was cut by 5 bases, the J end by 2 bases, with 13 bases between. Here the CDR3 reads CATSPGDAAYNEQFF. CDR3 DNA: TGTGCCACCAGCCCGGGAGACGCGGCCTACAATGAGCAGTTCTTC.

The CDR3 sequence: CASSNRLNQPQHF. The CDR3 coding sequence is TGTGCCAGCAGCAACCGACTGAATCAGCCCCAGCATTTT. The V and J genes are TRBV21-1 and TRBJ1-5. TRBV21-1 has pseudogene status. The CDR3 covers 13 residues.

The rearrangement links TRBV29-1 to TRBJ2-3, with 9 bases matching TRBD1. The CDR3 runs 14 residues. The junction had 8 bases not matched to a gene; V was cut back by 7 bases and J by 3 bases. Germline V gives CDR1 SQVTM, CDR2 ANQGSEA. CDR3 coding DNA: TGCAGCGCGGGGGGACAGGGAGCGACAGATACGCAGTATTTT. This encodes CSAGGQGATDTQYF.

V is TRBV11-3 and J is TRBJ2-1, with a tentative D call TRBD1 (6 bases). The V gene's germline CDR1 is SGHNT and CDR2 YENEEA. Trimming shortened V by 5 bases and J by 1 base, and 12 bases separated the two germline ends. The CDR3 is 15 amino acids. CDR3 in amino acids: CASSEQGASYNEQFF. The CDR3 DNA is TGTGCCAGCAGCGAACAGGGTGCGTCCTACAATGAGCAGTTCTTC.

The chain employs TRBV19 and TRBJ1-6; possible D gene TRBD1, 5 bases. The CDR3 contains 17 residues. With 7 bases removed from V and 7 bases from J, the gap between germline ends came to 23 bases. Germline CDR1 reads LNHDA; CDR2 reads SQIVND (reference sequence). The CDR3: CASKEGWSLKGNSPLHF. Here the CDR3 DNA reads TGTGCCAGTAAGGAGGGTTGGTCGTTAAAGGGGAATTCACCCCTCCACTTT.

This clone has a single count. V usage is TRBV7-8 and J usage is TRBJ1-5; TRBD1 agrees at 12 bases. V gave up 1 base and J gave up 6 bases; unmatched junction bases: 1. CDR3 length equals 15 residues. Germline V gene sequence: CDR1 SGHVS, CDR2 FQNEAQ. For the CDR3, the DNA is TGTGCCAGCAGCTTAGGGGACAGGGGGCTTCAGCCCCAGCATTTT. Amino acid sequence: CASSLGDRGLQPQHF.

The rearrangement links TRBV6-6 to TRBJ2-2; 10 bases match TRBD2. CDR3 length equals 15 residues. Looked up from germline, CDR1 is MNHNY and CDR2 is SVGAGI (reference sequence). Unmatched junction bases numbered 6, after V lost 5 bases and J lost 6 bases. Here the CDR3 reads CASSPTSGMAGELFF. The CDR3 DNA reads TGTGCCAGCAGTCCCACTAGCGGGATGGCCGGGGAGCTGTTTTTT.

Here the CDR3 reads CASSLGGEQEAFF. The CDR3 region has the DNA TGCGCCAGCAGCTTGGGGGGGGAGCAAGAAGCTTTCTTT. J is TRBJ1-1 and V is TRBV5-1, with D perhaps matching TRBD1 (5 bases). The CDR3 spans 13 residues. Deletions cut 0 bases from V and 8 bases from J, with 11 bases between. Germline loops: CDR1 SGHRS, CDR2 YFSETQ.

The CDR3 loop is CASSPPSESNEQYF. The CDR3 DNA follows: TGCGCCAGCAGCCCTCCTAGCGAAAGCAACGAGCAGTACTTC. The chain has TRBV5-1 and TRBJ2-7, with a possible D match to TRBD2 (6 bases). There are 14 residues in the CDR3. The V gene lost 4 bases and the J gene lost 5 bases, with 16 bases spanning the gap. The germline V gene has CDR1 SGHRS and CDR2 YFSETQ.

This clone has a handful of counts. The rearrangement links TRBV7-6 to TRBJ1-4; 10 bases agree with TRBD1. Germline CDR1 SGHVS, CDR2 FNYEAQ. The V gene end was trimmed by 5 bases and the J gene end by 1 base; junction bases not matched to a gene: 10. This CDR3 is built from 18 residues. CDR3: CASSSRTGGWETNEKLFF. In DNA form, the CDR3 reads TGTGCCAGCAGCAGCAGGACAGGGGGTTGGGAAACTAATGAAAAACTGTTTTTT.

This clone was seen a single time. Compared with germline, one end of the junction differs, possibly owing to a read error. The gene calls are TRBV9 and TRBJ2-1; 7 nucleotides line up with TRBD1. This CDR3 has 17 residues. CDR1 and CDR2 (germline): SGDLS, YYNGEE. In DNA, the CDR3 is TGTGCCAACAGCGTTTTGGGACAGAGCAATTCGTTAGATGAGCAGTTCTTC. This translates into CANSVLGQSNSLDEQFF.

In this sample, this clone turned up a few times. The chain has TRBV7-2 and TRBJ2-3; the match to TRBD1 covers 8 bases. This CDR3 is built from 14 residues. CDR1 and CDR2 from the germline V gene are SGHTA and FQGNSA. V gave up 5 bases and J gave up 5 bases; unmatched junction bases: 6. CDR3 sequence reads: CASSPTGAGDTQYF. CDR3 nucleotides: TGTGCCAGCAGCCCGACAGGGGCCGGAGATACGCAGTATTTT.

This clone was seen a single time. The chain carries TRBV11-2 and TRBJ2-6; perhaps TRBD2 as D (5 bases). Trimming left V 3 bases short and J 2 bases short, with 8 bases between. CDR3 length: 15 amino acids. CDR1 is SGHAT and CDR2 is FQNNGV in the germline V gene. This chain's CDR3 is CASSFSGTGANVLTF. Written as DNA, the CDR3 is TGTGCCAGCAGCTTCTCGGGGACTGGGGCCAACGTCCTGACTTTC.

J is TRBJ2-7 and V is TRBV2; TRBD1 aligns across 9 bases. The CDR3 contains 14 residues. Trimming cost V 5 bases and J 1 base; bases outside gene matches: 3. Germline-derived CDR1 and CDR2 are SNHLY and FYNNEI. This chain's CDR3 is CASSRDRVSYEQYF. The CDR3 coding sequence is TGTGCCAGCAGTCGGGACAGGGTATCCTACGAGCAGTACTTC.

This clone was seen only a few times. The V and J genes are TRBV7-2 and TRBJ2-2, with unresolved D. Between the trimmed V and J ends, which lost 2 bases and 0 bases, there was a span of 10 bases. From germline, CDR1 is SGHTA and CDR2 FQGNSA. The CDR3 contains 16 residues. The CDR3 bases are TGTGCCAGCAGCTTATTGTCCCCGTCGAACACCGGGGAGCTGTTTTTT. Translated, it gives CASSLLSPSNTGELFF. The complete variable domain, with remaining parts taken from reference TRBV7-2 and TRBJ2-2, reads GAGVSQSPSNKVTEKGKDVELRCDPISGHTALYWYRQSLGQGLEFLIYFQGNSAPDKSGLPSDRFSAERTGGSVSTLTIQRTQQEDSAVYLCASSLLSPSNTGELFFGEGSRLTVL.

The chain has TRBV10-3 and TRBJ1-6; 9 nucleotides align to TRBD1. Germline assignment: CDR1 ENHRY and CDR2 SYGVKD. This CDR3 has 17 residues. With 0 bases clipped from V and 8 bases from J, the junction kept 8 bases outside the gene matches. The CDR3 bases are TGTGCCATCAGTGAGTCAGGCGGGACAGGGATTCATTCACCCCTCCACTTT. The encoded protein is CAISESGGTGIHSPLHF.

V and J are TRBV19 and TRBJ1-5; D uncertain. The V end lost 0 bases, the J end lost 7 bases, and 13 bases lay between the germline ends. This CDR3 has 15 amino acids. Germline loops: CDR1 LNHDA, CDR2 SQIVND (reference sequence). This CDR3 reads CASSIDSGRRQPQHF. The CDR3 bases are TGTGCCAGTAGTATAGATAGTGGGCGGAGGCAGCCCCAGCATTTT.

This chain joins TRBV5-1 and TRBJ2-5; 13 bases map to TRBD2. V shed 4 bases and J 4 bases; nucleotides not matched to a gene: 7. This CDR3 spans 16 amino acids. Germline values: CDR1 SGHRS, CDR2 YFSETQ. CDR3 in DNA: TGCGCCAGCAGCCCCGGCAGACTAGCGGGAGGAGAGACCCAGTACTTC. This sequence encodes CASSPGRLAGGETQYF.

This clone is a singleton in its sample. The gene calls are TRBV11-2 and TRBJ1-2; perhaps TRBD1 as D (6 bases). This CDR3 region has 14 residues. CDR1 and CDR2 (germline): SGHAT, FQNNGV. Trimming removed 4 bases from V and 4 bases from J, with 13 bases in between. The CDR3 DNA is TGTGCCAGCAGCTCTCTTGGGGGCTCCTATGGCTACACCTTC. Its translation is CASSSLGGSYGYTF.

The chain carries TRBV10-3 and TRBJ2-7; 9 bases align to TRBD2. The CDR3 extends over 15 amino acids. Germline trimming cut 5 bases from V and 3 bases from J; bases unmatched to any gene: 8. Germline V lookup: CDR1 ENHRY, CDR2 SYGVKD. The CDR3 is CAISSGGLKNYEQYF. DNA of the CDR3: TGTGCCATCAGTAGCGGGGGGCTAAAGAACTACGAGCAGTACTTC.